These 22 T cell receptor beta chains share one sample of origin, sequenced in a study of spatial heterogeneity in lung cancer. Time point: sample taken at primary tumor resection. TCRdb used MiXCR to reprocess the 5' RACE reads, holding one entry per CDR3 protein. Here the sample spans roughly 39,000 distinct CDR3 sequences, almost 7% being singletons. This material consisted of PBMCs, taken at surgery. All receptors derive from a female donor with early-stage non-small cell lung cancer.

The table lists this clonotype with many counts. The rearrangement uses TRBV7-2 and TRBJ1-1; weak D call: TRBD1 (5 bases). V lost 5 bases, J lost 1 base, and 11 bases lay in between. The V gene's germline CDR1 is SGHTA and CDR2 FQGNSA. CDR3 length: 14 residues. CDR3 residues: CASSTHQGNTEAFF. The CDR3 DNA sequence: TGTGCCAGCAGCACCCACCAGGGGAACACTGAAGCTTTCTTT.

This clonotype came up many times. The genes are TRBV20-1 and TRBJ2-7, with 10 bases lining up with TRBD1. V trimming: 7 bases; J trimming: 1 base; junction bases outside the gene matches: 7. The CDR3 has 14 residues. Germline CDR1 is DFQATT and CDR2 is SNEGSKA (reference sequence). The CDR3 DNA reads TGCAGTGTACAACCGGGACAGGGGTCCTACGAGCAGTACTTC. Its protein is CSVQPGQGSYEQYF.

J is TRBJ2-1 and V is TRBV24-1; the D gene is possibly TRBD1 (6 bases). Trimming left V 1 base short and J 3 bases short, with 12 bases between. The CDR3 is made up of 16 amino acids. Germline-derived CDR1 and CDR2 are KGHDR and SFDVKD. The CDR3 bases are TGTGCCACCAGTGATTTTCTGACAGGTGACTACAATGAGCAGTTCTTC. Its translation: CATSDFLTGDYNEQFF.

The chain couples TRBV2 to TRBJ1-3; D is undetermined. Germline CDR1 SNHLY, CDR2 FYNNEI. The CDR3 consists of 13 residues. V lost 4 bases, J lost 7 bases, and 11 bases lay in between. CDR3 DNA sequence: TGTGCCAGCAGTGCTGGGAGAACGAACACCATATATTTT. This encodes CASSAGRTNTIYF.

This clonotype was detected only a few times. J is TRBJ1-6 and V is TRBV12-3 or TRBV12-4, with D hard to call. Trimming pared 3 bases from V and 5 bases from J, leaving 11 bases between. The CDR3 extends over 15 amino acids. Written as DNA, the CDR3 is TGTGCCAGCAGTTTGGGGAGACCGAATAATTCACCCCTCCACTTT. It codes for CASSLGRPNNSPLHF.

The CDR3 DNA sequence: TGTGCCAGCAGCACGACTGGACAGGCGAGCTCCTACAATGAGCAGTTCTTC. This codes for CASSTTGQASSYNEQFF. The chain carries TRBV7-9 and TRBJ2-1; 7 bases match TRBD1. V was pared by 5 bases and J by 0 bases, with 10 bases of the junction left unmatched. The CDR3 is made up of 17 amino acids. Germline V gene data show CDR1 as SEHNR and CDR2 as FQNEAQ (reference sequence). Drawing the rest from reference TRBV7-9 and TRBJ2-1, the complete variable domain is DTGVSQNPRHKITKRGQNVTFRCDPISEHNRLYWYRQTLGQGPEFLTYFQNEAQLEKSRLLSDRFSAERPKGSFSTLEIQRTEQGDSAMYLCASSTTGQASSYNEQFFGPGTRLTVL.

This clonotype was counted a few times. This chain links TRBV10-1 with TRBJ2-5; D is possibly TRBD2 (6 bases). V was pared by 7 bases and J by 5 bases, with 20 bases between. This CDR3 is built from 15 residues. Germline loops: CDR1 WNHNN, CDR2 SYGVQD (reference sequence). The CDR3 protein is CASTRGTSGGETQYF. The CDR3 DNA follows: TGCGCCAGCACCCGTGGGACTTCGGGTGGGGAGACCCAGTACTTC.

This clonotype appeared a few times. The chain has TRBV15 and TRBJ2-7; TRBD1 matches 12 bases. The CDR3 consists of 12 residues. J lost 10 bases, V lost 9 bases, and 7 bases had no gene match. Germline CDR1 LNHNV, CDR2 YYDKDF (reference sequence). This chain's CDR3 is CATNRDRGRQYF. For the CDR3, the DNA is TGTGCCACAAACCGGGACAGGGGGCGTCAGTACTTC.

This clonotype was picked up many times. This rearrangement joins TRBV5-1 to TRBJ2-7, with D perhaps given as TRBD1 or TRBD2 (5 bases each). The V end lost 4 bases, the J end lost 0 bases, and 14 bases lay between the germline ends. The CDR3 has 15 residues. Germline CDR1 reads SGHRS; CDR2 reads YFSETQ. The CDR3 spells CASSPLGARSYEQYF. CDR3 DNA: TGCGCCAGCAGCCCCCTCGGGGCACGCTCCTACGAGCAGTACTTC.

This clonotype showed up just a few times. This CDR3 is CAISGLRDYNEQFF. The DNA of the CDR3 is TGTGCCATCAGTGGGCTGCGGGACTACAATGAGCAGTTCTTC. The chain has TRBV10-3 and TRBJ2-1, with D possibly being TRBD2 (6 bases). V dropped 4 bases and J dropped 3 bases, with 10 bases sitting between them. CDR1 and CDR2 from the germline V gene are ENHRY and SYGVKD. The CDR3 has 14 residues.

This clonotype was picked up many times. The V gene is TRBV12-3 or TRBV12-4, the J gene TRBJ2-1; D may match TRBD1 or TRBD2 (5 bases each). The CDR3 has 16 amino acids. Trimming left V 4 bases short and J 2 bases short, with 15 bases between. CDR3 residues: CASSSLFGDPYNEQFF. DNA of the CDR3: TGTGCCAGCAGTTCCCTTTTCGGGGACCCCTACAATGAGCAGTTCTTC.

This clonotype was counted only a few times. The chain couples TRBV18 to TRBJ2-7, with a tentative D call TRBD1 (6 bases). Trimming pared 4 bases from V and 7 bases from J, leaving 8 bases between. CDR1 and CDR2 from the germline V gene are KGHSH and LQKENI. This CDR3 has 11 amino acids. This CDR3 is CASSLDREQYF. In DNA, the CDR3 is TGTGCCAGCTCACTAGACAGGGAGCAGTACTTC.

In DNA, the CDR3 is TGTGCCAGCAGCTACCCGGGGACAGGGTCCCGGACAGATACGCAGTATTTT. Translation: CASSYPGTGSRTDTQYF. This rearrangement joins TRBV7-9 to TRBJ2-3; 9 nucleotides align to TRBD1. This CDR3 has 17 residues. The germline V gene encodes CDR1 SEHNR and CDR2 FQNEAQ (reference sequence). The V and J ends lost 4 bases and 3 bases, in that order; junction bases with no gene match: 11.

This clonotype was recorded many times. The junction shows a germline mismatch at one end, possibly a read error. V usage is TRBV7-2 and J usage is TRBJ2-7; D is tentatively TRBD1 or TRBD2 (5 bases each). The CDR3 is 13 amino acids. Per germline, CDR1 SGHTA and CDR2 FQGNSA. The DNA of the CDR3 is TGTGCCAGCAGCTGGGGCCAAAGCGGCAGGGAGAACTTC. Its translation is CASSWGQSGRENF.

This clonotype was found many times. The chain joins TRBV7-2 to TRBJ2-5; TRBD2 matches at 11 bases. CDR1 is SGHTA, CDR2 FQGNSA, per germline. CDR3 size: 16 residues. J lost 5 bases, V lost 3 bases, and 8 bases had no gene match. CDR3 amino acids: CASSFLAGGRGETQYF. CDR3 bases: TGTGCCAGCAGCTTCCTAGCGGGGGGCCGGGGTGAGACCCAGTACTTC.

This clonotype came up many times. V gene TRBV12-3 or TRBV12-4 combines with J gene TRBJ1-6, with a possible D match to TRBD1 (6 bases). V was cut by 7 bases and J by 7 bases, with 14 bases left in between. This CDR3 region has 14 residues. Written as DNA, the CDR3 is TGTGCCAGCACCACCGGACAGCACAATTCACCCCTCCACTTT. Translation: CASTTGQHNSPLHF.

This clonotype was counted ten times or more. The V gene is TRBV29-1, the J gene TRBJ1-5, with 9 bases fitting TRBD1. Germline-derived CDR1 and CDR2 are SQVTM and ANQGSEA. Trimming removed 3 bases from V and 8 bases from J; junction bases left unmatched: 11. This CDR3 region has 15 residues. The CDR3, as DNA: TGCAGCGTTGACGGGCACAGGGGGCGCTTAAAGCCCCAGCATTTT. Translating it yields CSVDGHRGRLKPQHF.

There are many counts of this clonotype. The V and J genes are TRBV2 and TRBJ1-2; no reliable D call. The V and J ends lost 3 bases and 7 bases respectively, with 18 bases between them. CDR3 length: 15 residues. The V gene's germline CDR1 is SNHLY and CDR2 FYNNEI. The CDR3 region is CASSERQQLLSGYTF. CDR3 coding DNA: TGTGCCAGCAGTGAGCGGCAACAGCTTCTAAGTGGCTACACCTTC.

The CDR3 reads CASSQDSVGGISGNTIYF. The CDR3 nucleotides are TGCGCCAGCAGCCAAGACTCGGTCGGCGGTATCTCTGGAAACACCATATATTTT. The gene calls are TRBV4-3 and TRBJ1-3; D is ambiguous. This CDR3 spans 18 amino acids. Germline CDR1 is LGHNA and CDR2 is YSLEER. V lost 0 bases and J lost 0, with 15 bases in between.

The table lists this clonotype with a few counts. CDR3 nucleotides: TGTGCCAGCAGCCCCTTGACCGGGACTAGGTTCCACGAGCAGTACTTC. This codes for CASSPLTGTRFHEQYF. The J gene is TRBJ2-7, the V gene TRBV14, with 8 bases matching TRBD2. Germline V gene data show CDR1 as SGHDN and CDR2 as FVKESK. V shed 4 bases, J shed 5 bases, and the junction held 13 bases outside the gene matches. The CDR3 is made up of 16 amino acids.

The V call is TRBV9, the J call TRBJ2-3, with 13 bases matching TRBD2. Trimming took 2 bases from V and 2 from J; bases not matched to a gene: 20. The CDR3 has 22 residues. Per germline, CDR1 SGDLS and CDR2 YYNGEE. CDR3 sequence: CASSVEILTGTSGVTSTDTQYF. In nucleotides, the CDR3 is TGTGCCAGCAGCGTCGAGATTTTAACCGGGACTAGCGGGGTTACCTCCACAGATACGCAGTATTTT. The full variable domain, in which reference TRBV9 and TRBJ2-3 provide the parts outside the CDR3, is DSGVTQTPKHLITATGQRVTLRCSPRSGDLSVYWYQQSLDQGLQFLIQYYNGEERAKGNILERFSAQQFPDLHSELNLSSLELGDSALYFCASSVEILTGTSGVTSTDTQYFGPGTRLTVL.

Here the CDR3 reads CASSLGLLYNEQFF. The CDR3, as DNA: TGTGCCAGCAGCTTAGGACTTCTTTACAATGAGCAGTTCTTC. The chain employs TRBV11-2 and TRBJ2-1, with D hard to call. V was pared by 1 base and J by 4 bases, with 8 bases between. CDR3 size: 14 residues. Germline-derived CDR1 and CDR2 are SGHAT and FQNNGV.